This T cell receptor beta chain was recorded in a study of T cell repertoires in cytomegalovirus infection (dated by TCRdb to about 2019). Turning to the overall study: Because public TCR beta signatures pointed to carriage of CMV infection together with the matching HLA type, the HLA type of each donor mattered for the analysis. Beyond this particular receptor, the publication reports: In both this cohort and an independent roughly 350-donor cohort, the cumulative frequency of public TCR beta family members distinguished carriers of CMV infection plus the relevant HLA type. The ex vivo response was dominated by HLA-C-restricted CMV-specific TCR beta clonotypes, and the single most frequent clonotype in two of eight donors was supplied by these HLA-C-restricted clonotypes.

Reading the germline V gene gives CDR1 MDHEN and CDR2 SYDVKM. Including cysteine and phenylalanine, the CDR3 has 14 amino acids. Solely the CDR3 DNA is kept, with 42 bases framed from the first base. V loses 5 bases of germline sequence and J loses 11 bases, and the interval between the two ends is 21 bases. This clonotype has just a few counts. Its target antigen remains unknown. No qualities accompany the bases; no much larger clone lies one base away. TCRdb names Illumina HiSeq 1500 as the instrument used. Using fastp at Q25 and MiXCR, TCRdb reprocessed the public reads and kept productive beta chains. Rows matching on CDR3 protein sequence are summarized as one entry with the most common DNA and genes. The sample profile shows just over 150,000 distinct CDR3 sequences; less than 25% of them were found once. The ten largest clones add up to about 10% of the sample.

The chain links TRBV28 with TRBJ1-2, with a tentative D gene TRBD1 over 5 matching bases. Material for sequencing was PBMCs. The source is a human donor in good health (CMV status not recorded). Some clones in this sample may be carry-over from other donors' samples. The bases are TGTGCCAGCAGTCCACCCGCGGGGGTGCCCTTTTACACCTTC. The translation is CASSPPAGVPFYTF.